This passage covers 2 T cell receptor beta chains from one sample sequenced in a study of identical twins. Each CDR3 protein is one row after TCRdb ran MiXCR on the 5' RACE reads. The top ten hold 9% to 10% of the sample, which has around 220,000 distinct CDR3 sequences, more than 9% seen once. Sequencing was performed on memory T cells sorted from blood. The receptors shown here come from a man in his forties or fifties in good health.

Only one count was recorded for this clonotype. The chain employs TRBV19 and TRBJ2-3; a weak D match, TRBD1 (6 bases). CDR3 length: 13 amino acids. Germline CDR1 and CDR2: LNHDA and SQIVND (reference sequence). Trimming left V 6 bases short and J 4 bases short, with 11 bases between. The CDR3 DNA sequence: TGTGCCAGTAGCCTAAACAGGGCAGATACGCAGTATTTT. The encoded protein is CASSLNRADTQYF.

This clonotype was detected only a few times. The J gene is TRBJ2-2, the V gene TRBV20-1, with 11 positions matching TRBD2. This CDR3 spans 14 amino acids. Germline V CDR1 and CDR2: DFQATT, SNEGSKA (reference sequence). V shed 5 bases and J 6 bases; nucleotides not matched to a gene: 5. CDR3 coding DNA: TGCAGTGCTGTTAGCGGGGGGGCATCCGGGGAGCTGTTTTTT. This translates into CSAVSGGASGELFF.